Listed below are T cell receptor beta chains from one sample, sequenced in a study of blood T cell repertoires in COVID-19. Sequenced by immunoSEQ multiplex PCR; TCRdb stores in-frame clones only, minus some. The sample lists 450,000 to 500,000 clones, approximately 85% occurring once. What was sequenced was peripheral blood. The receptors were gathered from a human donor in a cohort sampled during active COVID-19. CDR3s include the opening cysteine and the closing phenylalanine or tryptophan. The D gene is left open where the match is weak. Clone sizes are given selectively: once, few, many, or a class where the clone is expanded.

CASSLMASGVSDTQYF	TGTGCCAGCAGCTTAATGGCTAGCGGAGTGTCGGATACGCAGTATTTT	TRBD2	TRBJ2-3	16	TRBV7-3	.
CASKADSNSNQPQHF	TGTGCCAGCAAAGCGGATAGCAATAGCAATCAGCCCCAGCATTTT	.	TRBJ1-5	15	TRBV6-6	.
CASRPPPGTSGRAAAYNEQFF	TGTGCCAGCAGGCCACCCCCCGGGACTAGCGGGAGGGCCGCGGCCTACAATGAGCAGTTCTTC	TRBD2	TRBJ2-1	21	TRBV27	.
CASSAPSRNPFEKLFF	TGTGCCAGTAGCGCTCCATCTAGGAACCCGTTTGAAAAACTGTTTTTT	.	TRBJ1-4	16	TRBV19	once
CASSDEVRTGSDTQYF	TGTGCCAGCAGTGACGAAGTTAGGACAGGATCAGATACGCAGTATTTT	TRBD1	TRBJ2-3	16	TRBV6-4	once
CASSSSGTVNSPLHF	TGTGCCAGCAGCTCCTCCGGGACAGTAAATTCACCCCTCCACTTT	TRBD1	TRBJ1-6	15	TRBV7-6	.
CASSLNREAGNTIYF	TGTGCCAGCAGCCTAAACAGGGAAGCTGGAAACACCATATATTTT	.	TRBJ1-3	15	TRBV6-5	.
CASSDLGTPGNTIYF	TGTGCCAGCAGTGATCTTGGGACACCTGGAAACACCATATATTTT	.	TRBJ1-3	15	TRBV25-1	.
CASRGPGQGTYNEQFF	TGCGCCAGCAGGGGACCGGGACAGGGGACCTACAATGAGCAGTTCTTC	TRBD1	TRBJ2-1	16	TRBV10-2	once
CASSEVAGGEQYF	TGTGCCAGCAGTGAGGTGGCTGGGGGGGAGCAGTACTTC	.	TRBJ2-7	13	TRBV2	.
CASSLAMGGVGYTF	TGTGCCAGCAGCTTGGCCATGGGAGGGGTTGGCTACACCTTC	.	TRBJ1-2	14	TRBV5-6	.
CASSLGPNYGYTF	TGCGCCAGCAGCTTGGGGCCAAACTATGGCTACACCTTC	.	TRBJ1-2	13	TRBV5-1	few
CASSRLAGGPDEQFF	TGCGCCAGCAGCCGACTAGCGGGAGGGCCGGATGAGCAGTTCTTC	TRBD2	TRBJ2-1	15	TRBV5-1	.
CASSRASYSDTQYF	TGTGCCAGCAGCCGCGCGTCCTATTCAGATACGCAGTATTTT	.	TRBJ2-3	14	TRBV4-2	.
CASSPQLAGVMEQYF	TGTGCCAGCTCACCACAACTAGCGGGGGTCATGGAGCAGTACTTC	TRBD2	TRBJ2-7	15	TRBV18	.
CASSPRSASEAFF	TGTGCCAGCTCACCACGTAGTGCCTCTGAAGCTTTCTTT	.	TRBJ1-1	13	TRBV18	.
CSVGSGRDTEAFF	TGCAGCGTTGGGTCTGGGCGGGACACTGAAGCTTTCTTT	.	TRBJ1-1	13	TRBV29-1	.
CASSLGLAAGNEQFF	TGTGCCAGCAGCCTGGGACTAGCAGCGGGTAATGAGCAGTTCTTC	TRBD2	TRBJ2-1	15	TRBV7-2	.
CASSWTGWEANYGYTF	TGTGCCAGTAGTTGGACAGGGTGGGAGGCTAACTATGGCTACACCTTC	TRBD1	TRBJ1-2	16	TRBV19	.
CASSDRGETQYF	TGTGCCAGCTCGGACAGGGGAGAGACCCAGTACTTC	TRBD1	TRBJ2-5	12	TRBV11-1	.
CASGTGVNNEQFF	TGTGCCAGCGGGACAGGGGTGAACAATGAGCAGTTCTTC	TRBD1	TRBJ2-1	13	TRBV7-8	.
CASTPATGNTEAFF	TGTGCCAGCACCCCAGCGACAGGGAACACTGAAGCTTTCTTT	.	TRBJ1-1	14	TRBV6-5	.
CASSQSSGGYNQPQHF	TGTGCCAGCAGCCAATCTTCCGGGGGGTACAATCAGCCCCAGCATTTT	.	TRBJ1-5	16	TRBV16	.
CASSPSGTGVWSAFF	TGTGCCAGCAGCCCGTCCGGGACAGGGGTTTGGTCGGCTTTCTTT	TRBD1	TRBJ1-1	15	TRBV7-9	.
CASSLSGLAASLEEQYF	TGTGCCAGCAGTTTATCCGGACTAGCGGCTTCTTTGGAAGAGCAGTACTTC	TRBD2	TRBJ2-7	17	TRBV28	.
CASSLLGAPGGGELFF	TGTGCCAGCAGCTTACTCGGAGCTCCAGGGGGCGGGGAGCTGTTTTTT	TRBD1	TRBJ2-2	16	TRBV7-2	once
CASSQEGTGTSVGLNEQFF	TGCGCCAGCAGCCAAGAAGGGACCGGGACTAGCGTTGGATTGAATGAGCAGTTCTTC	TRBD2	TRBJ2-1	19	TRBV4-1	.
CASSSGGVLTGELFF	TGCGCCAGCAGTTCGGGAGGGGTTTTGACCGGGGAGCTGTTTTTT	TRBD2	TRBJ2-2	15	TRBV5-1	.
CASRPTGVETQYF	TGTGCCAGCAGGCCCACAGGGGTAGAGACCCAGTACTTC	TRBD1	TRBJ2-5	13	TRBV12-3/TRBV12-4	.
CASSLGQRQETQYF	TGTGCCAGCAGCTTGGGGCAGCGCCAAGAGACCCAGTACTTC	.	TRBJ2-5	14	TRBV5-5	.
CASSRTETNYGYTF	TGTGCCAGCAGTAGAACCGAGACTAACTATGGCTACACCTTC	.	TRBJ1-2	14	TRBV28	.
CASRSTGHPNQPQHF	TGTGCCAGCAGGTCGACAGGGCACCCCAATCAGCCCCAGCATTTT	TRBD1	TRBJ1-5	15	TRBV27	.
CASLGGKETQYF	TGTGCCAGCTTGGGGGGGAAGGAGACCCAGTACTTC	TRBD2	TRBJ2-5	12	TRBV28	.
CASSRQGANYGYTF	TGTGCCAGCAGTCGACAGGGGGCGAACTATGGCTACACCTTC	TRBD1	TRBJ1-2	14	TRBV27	.
CAWTQRWGNQPQHF	TGTGCCTGGACCCAGAGGTGGGGCAATCAGCCCCAGCATTTT	.	TRBJ1-5	14	TRBV30	few
CASSLDRDTQYF	TGTGCCAGCAGCCTTGATCGGGATACGCAGTATTTT	.	TRBJ2-3	12	TRBV2	.
CASSKGVGYTF	TGTGCCAGTAGTAAAGGGGTTGGCTACACCTTC	.	TRBJ1-2	11	TRBV19	.
CASSLQDGELFF	TGTGCCAGCAGTTTACAGGACGGGGAGCTGTTTTTT	.	TRBJ2-2	12	TRBV12-3/TRBV12-4	.
CASSTLTGTEAFF	TGTGCCAGTAGTACCCTAACAGGGACTGAAGCTTTCTTT	.	TRBJ1-1	13	TRBV19	.
CASSHFSRYSTDTQYF	TGTGCCAGCAGTCACTTTTCGCGATATAGCACAGATACGCAGTATTTT	.	TRBJ2-3	16	TRBV11-2	.
CSVLGQGDYEQYF	TGCAGCGTCCTTGGACAGGGGGACTACGAGCAGTACTTC	TRBD1	TRBJ2-7	13	TRBV29-1	.
CASSPGQHHEQYF	TGTGCCAGCAGTCCGGGACAGCACCACGAGCAGTACTTC	TRBD1	TRBJ2-7	13	TRBV7-3	.
CASSLTGVKKPQHF	TGTGCCAGCAGTCTAACAGGGGTGAAAAAGCCCCAGCATTTT	TRBD1	TRBJ1-5	14	TRBV28	.
CASSQDIGEQYF	TGTGCCAGCAGCCAAGATATCGGCGAGCAGTACTTC	.	TRBJ2-7	12	TRBV3-1/TRBV3-2	.
CASSLGWRENTEAFF	TGTGCCAGCAGCTTGGGATGGAGGGAGAACACTGAAGCTTTCTTT	.	TRBJ1-1	15	TRBV5-4	.
CASSQVMNTEAFF	TGTGCCAGCAGCCAAGTCATGAACACTGAAGCTTTCTTT	.	TRBJ1-1	13	TRBV14	.
CASRKTGGDQGYGYTF	TGTGCCAGCAGGAAGACAGGGGGCGACCAAGGCTATGGCTACACCTTC	TRBD1	TRBJ1-2	16	TRBV6-4	.
CASSSAILTSGGANTGELFF	TGTGCCAGCAGCTCAGCAATCCTGACTAGCGGGGGTGCGAACACCGGGGAGCTGTTTTTT	TRBD2	TRBJ2-2	20	TRBV6-6	few
CSAGLGTSGSEDTQYF	TGCAGCGCTGGGCTAGGGACTAGCGGGTCTGAAGATACGCAGTATTTT	TRBD2	TRBJ2-3	16	TRBV29-1	.
CASSIRGARGDISNQPQHF	TGTGCCAGTAGTATCCGAGGTGCCAGGGGAGACATTAGCAATCAGCCCCAGCATTTT	.	TRBJ1-5	19	TRBV19	.